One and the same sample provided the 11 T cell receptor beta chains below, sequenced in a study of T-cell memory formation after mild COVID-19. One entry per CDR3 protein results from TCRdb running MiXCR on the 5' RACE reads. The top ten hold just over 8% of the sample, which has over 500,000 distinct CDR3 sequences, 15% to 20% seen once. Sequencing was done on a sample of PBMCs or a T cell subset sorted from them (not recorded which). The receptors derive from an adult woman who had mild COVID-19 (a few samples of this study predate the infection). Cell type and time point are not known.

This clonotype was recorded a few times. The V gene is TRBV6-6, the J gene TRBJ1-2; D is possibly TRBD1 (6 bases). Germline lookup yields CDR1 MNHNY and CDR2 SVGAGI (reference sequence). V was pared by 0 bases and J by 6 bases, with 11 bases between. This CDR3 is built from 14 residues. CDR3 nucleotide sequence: TGTGCCAGCAGTTACTCAGGGGGACCGGATGGCTACACCTTC. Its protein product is CASSYSGGPDGYTF.

CDR3 residues: CASSEWGNNQPQHF. CDR3 bases: TGTGCCAGCAGTGAATGGGGAAACAATCAGCCCCAGCATTTT. This chain uses TRBV25-1 with TRBJ1-5; D unresolved. This CDR3 contains 14 residues. CDR1 is MGHDK and CDR2 is SYGVNS in the germline V gene. The ends were cut back, 1 base at V and 3 bases at J, with 7 bases in the middle.

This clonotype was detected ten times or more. CDR3 region: CAIGVRDSKIYEQYF. The CDR3 DNA is TGTGCCATCGGAGTCCGGGACAGTAAAATCTACGAGCAGTACTTC. V usage is TRBV10-3 and J usage is TRBJ2-7; 7 positions agree with TRBD1. This CDR3 spans 15 amino acids. Trimming removed 8 bases from V and 3 bases from J; junction bases left unmatched: 13. Germline V gives CDR1 ENHRY, CDR2 SYGVKD.

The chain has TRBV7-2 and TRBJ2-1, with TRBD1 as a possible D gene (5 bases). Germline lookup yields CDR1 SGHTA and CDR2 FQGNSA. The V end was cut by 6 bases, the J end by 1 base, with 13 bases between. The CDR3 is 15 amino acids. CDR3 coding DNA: TGTGCCAGCAGTACCCAGGGCAGGTCCTACAATGAGCAGTTCTTC. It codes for CASSTQGRSYNEQFF.

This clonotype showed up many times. This chain's CDR3 is CASSGLSSYNEQFF. The CDR3 nucleotides are TGTGCCAGCAGTGGACTGAGCTCCTACAATGAGCAGTTCTTC. The gene calls are TRBV6-1 and TRBJ2-1; D is undetermined. This CDR3 has 14 residues. Germline lookup yields CDR1 MNHNS and CDR2 SASEGT. Trimming pared 4 bases from V and 0 bases from J, leaving 7 bases between.

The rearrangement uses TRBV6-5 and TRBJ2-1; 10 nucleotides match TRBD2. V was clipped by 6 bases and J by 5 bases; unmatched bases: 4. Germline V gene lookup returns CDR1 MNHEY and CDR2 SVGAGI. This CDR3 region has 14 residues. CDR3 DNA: TGTGCCAGCAGGAGCGGGGGGGTCCACAATGAGCAGTTCTTC. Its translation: CASRSGGVHNEQFF.

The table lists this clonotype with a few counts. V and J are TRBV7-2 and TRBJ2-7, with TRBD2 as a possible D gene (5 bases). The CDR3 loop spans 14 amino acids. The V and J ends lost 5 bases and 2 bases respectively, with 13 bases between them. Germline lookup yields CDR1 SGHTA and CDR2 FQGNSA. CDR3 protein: CASSQHGVTYEQYF. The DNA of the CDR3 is TGTGCCAGCAGCCAGCACGGGGTGACCTACGAGCAGTACTTC.

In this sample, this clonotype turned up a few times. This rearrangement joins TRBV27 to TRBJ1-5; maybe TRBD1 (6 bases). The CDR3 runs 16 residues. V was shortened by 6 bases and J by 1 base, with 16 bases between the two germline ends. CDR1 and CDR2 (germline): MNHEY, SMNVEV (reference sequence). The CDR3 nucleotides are TGTGCCAGCAGCACGTACGGGGGCTCAAGCAATCAGCCCCAGCATTTT. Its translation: CASSTYGGSSNQPQHF.

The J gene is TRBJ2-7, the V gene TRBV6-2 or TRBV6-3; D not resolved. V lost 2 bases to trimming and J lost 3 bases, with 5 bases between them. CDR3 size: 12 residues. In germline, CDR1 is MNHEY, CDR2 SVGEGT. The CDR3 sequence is CASSYGVYEQYF. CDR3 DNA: TGTGCCAGCAGTTACGGGGTCTACGAGCAGTACTTC.

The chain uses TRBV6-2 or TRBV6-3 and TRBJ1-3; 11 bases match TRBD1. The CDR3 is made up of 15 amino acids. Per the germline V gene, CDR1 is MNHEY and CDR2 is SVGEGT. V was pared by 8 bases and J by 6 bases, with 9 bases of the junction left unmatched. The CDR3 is CASGSRTGGENTIYF. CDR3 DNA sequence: TGTGCCAGCGGCTCAAGGACAGGGGGCGAAAACACCATATATTTT.

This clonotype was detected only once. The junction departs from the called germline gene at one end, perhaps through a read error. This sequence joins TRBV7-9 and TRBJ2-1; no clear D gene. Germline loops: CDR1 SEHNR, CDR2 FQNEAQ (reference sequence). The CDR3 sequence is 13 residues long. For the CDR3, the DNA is TGTGCCAGAAGCTATAACTCCGCCAATGAGCAGTTCTTC. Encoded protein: CARSYNSANEQFF.